The subject of this entry is one T cell receptor beta chain. What it binds is not known. A single record per CDR3 protein comes from TCRdb applying MiXCR to the 5' RACE reads. The table lists about 60,000 distinct CDR3 sequences, approximately 4% of them singletons. Germline loops: CDR1 MRHNA, CDR2 SNTAGT. V trimming: 7 bases; J trimming: 2 bases; junction bases outside the gene matches: 3. The length of the CDR3 is 14 residues. The sample belongs to a study of neurological immune-mediated disorders. Findings and limits, study-wide: Patients with HTLV-1-associated myelopathy showed the most TCR clonal expansion. Those with multiple sclerosis showed the least, falling below healthy controls.

Sequenced: PBMCs. The chain couples TRBV6-4 to TRBJ2-7; TRBD2 aligns across 12 bases. The clonotype comes from a man aged 45-65 years with multiple sclerosis. This CDR3 is CASKRTSGAYEQYF. DNA of the CDR3: TGTGCCAGCAAGCGGACTAGCGGGGCCTACGAGCAGTACTTC.